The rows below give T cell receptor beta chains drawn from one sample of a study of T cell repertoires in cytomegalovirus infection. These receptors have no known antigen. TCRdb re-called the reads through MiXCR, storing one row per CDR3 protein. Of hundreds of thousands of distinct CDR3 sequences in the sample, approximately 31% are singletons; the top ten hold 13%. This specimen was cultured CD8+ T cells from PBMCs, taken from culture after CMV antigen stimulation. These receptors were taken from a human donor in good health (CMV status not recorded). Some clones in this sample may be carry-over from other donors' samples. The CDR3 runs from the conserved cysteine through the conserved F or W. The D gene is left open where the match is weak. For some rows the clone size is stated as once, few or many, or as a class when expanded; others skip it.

DNA: TGTGCCAGCAGCTTAAAGCTGGAAAGGGTAGCTTTCTTT; CDR3: CASSLKLERVAFF; J: TRBJ1-1; length: 13; D: -; size: -; V: TRBV7-9
DNA: TGCGCCAGCAGCCAGGTCCAGGGGGGGAATGGCTACACCTTC; CDR3: CASSQVQGGNGYTF; J: TRBJ1-2; length: 14; D: TRBD1; size: -; V: TRBV4-3
DNA: TGTGCCAGCAGCCGCTCGCGGTCGGGGCCCACAGATACGCAGTATTTT; CDR3: CASSRSRSGPTDTQYF; J: TRBJ2-3; length: 16; D: -; size: many; V: TRBV7-8
DNA: TGTGCCAGCAGCCCACGGCATTACAGCACAGATACGCAGTATTTT; CDR3: CASSPRHYSTDTQYF; J: TRBJ2-3; length: 15; D: -; size: few; V: TRBV5-5
DNA: TGTGCCAGCACCCTATCTTATGGTAGCGGGGGGTTAGATACGCAGTATTTT; CDR3: CASTLSYGSGGLDTQYF; J: TRBJ2-3; length: 17; D: TRBD2; size: -; V: TRBV12-3/TRBV12-4
DNA: TGTGCCAGCAGTGAAAGCAGTCTGAGCAATCAGCCCCAGCATTTT; CDR3: CASSESSLSNQPQHF; J: TRBJ1-5; length: 15; D: -; size: few; V: TRBV6-1
DNA: TGTGCCAGCAGCTCGGACAACACAGATACGCAGTATTTT; CDR3: CASSSDNTDTQYF; J: TRBJ2-3; length: 13; D: -; size: many; V: TRBV7-8
DNA: TGTGCCAGCAGCTCGGGACACAACACAGATACGCAGTATTTT; CDR3: CASSSGHNTDTQYF; J: TRBJ2-3; length: 14; D: -; size: -; V: TRBV28
DNA: TGTGCCAGCAGTTTCGAACGGAGTGGCTACACCTTC; CDR3: CASSFERSGYTF; J: TRBJ1-2; length: 12; D: -; size: few; V: TRBV28
DNA: TGTGCCAGCAGCTTAGGGACAGGGAAGACCGGGGAGCTGTTTTTT; CDR3: CASSLGTGKTGELFF; J: TRBJ2-2; length: 15; D: TRBD1; size: -; V: TRBV7-9
DNA: TGTGCTAGCAGCGTCCGCTTCGATGGGGGGGAAGAGACCCAGTACTTC; CDR3: CASSVRFDGGEETQYF; J: TRBJ2-5; length: 16; D: TRBD2; size: many; V: TRBV7-7
DNA: TGTGCCAGCAGCCAAGGAGCCGTCCGTCTGGGTTTTAGTCGACCCCTCCACTTT; CDR3: CASSQGAVRLGFSRPLHF; J: TRBJ1-6; length: 18; D: -; size: few; V: TRBV14
DNA: TGTGCCAGCAGAAGACAGGGTCGGGGGTCTTTT; CDR3: CASRRQGRGSF; J: TRBJ2-3; length: 11; D: -; size: few; V: TRBV12-3/TRBV12-4
DNA: TGTGCCAGCAGGGTGGGACCCCGGGTGGAGACCCAGTACTTC; CDR3: CASRVGPRVETQYF; J: TRBJ2-5; length: 14; D: -; size: few; V: TRBV12-3/TRBV12-4
DNA: TGCGCCAGCAGCTTTGGGACAGGATTCAATCAGCCCCAGCATTTT; CDR3: CASSFGTGFNQPQHF; J: TRBJ1-5; length: 15; D: TRBD1; size: many; V: TRBV5-1
DNA: TGTGCCAGCAGCTTGACATACGGGGGCTCTTATGGTGAGCAGTTCTTC; CDR3: CASSLTYGGSYGEQFF; J: TRBJ2-1; length: 16; D: -; size: few; V: TRBV5-4
DNA: TGTGCCAGCAGCTATGGACTAGCGGGGGCGGGCACCTACAATGAGCAGTTCTTC; CDR3: CASSYGLAGAGTYNEQFF; J: TRBJ2-1; length: 18; D: TRBD2; size: -; V: TRBV13
DNA: TGTGCCAGCAGCCCACCTCTACAAGCCTACGAGCAGTACTTC; CDR3: CASSPPLQAYEQYF; J: TRBJ2-7; length: 14; D: -; size: -; V: TRBV7-9
DNA: TGTGCCAGCAGTATCACCCTGGGGGCCTACTCCTACAATGAGCAGTTCTTC; CDR3: CASSITLGAYSYNEQFF; J: TRBJ2-1; length: 17; D: -; size: few; V: TRBV6-1
DNA: TGTGCCAGCAGCGAGGGATCTGAGACCCAGTACTTC; CDR3: CASSEGSETQYF; J: TRBJ2-5; length: 12; D: -; size: few; V: TRBV6-5
DNA: TGTGCCACCATCGGGAGGTCGGGGGACACTGAAGCTTTCTTT; CDR3: CATIGRSGDTEAFF; J: TRBJ1-1; length: 14; D: -; size: few; V: TRBV15
DNA: TGTGCCAGCAGCTTAGCTCTGGGGGCGTTTTATGGCTACACCTTC; CDR3: CASSLALGAFYGYTF; J: TRBJ1-2; length: 15; D: -; size: few; V: TRBV7-9
DNA: TGTGCCAGTAGTAATACCCTGGAGGGCAATCAGCCCCAGCATTTT; CDR3: CASSNTLEGNQPQHF; J: TRBJ1-5; length: 15; D: -; size: few; V: TRBV19
DNA: TGCAGTGCTAGAGATCCCGGGTCCGACCTCACAGATACGCAGTATTTT; CDR3: CSARDPGSDLTDTQYF; J: TRBJ2-3; length: 16; D: -; size: few; V: TRBV20-1
DNA: TGTGCCAGCAGCTTAGGGGCACAGAAAAGCAAAAACATTCAGTACTTC; CDR3: CASSLGAQKSKNIQYF; J: TRBJ2-4; length: 16; D: -; size: many; V: TRBV7-2
DNA: TGCAGTGCTAGACCAACAGGGGGGGGTGAAAAACTGTTTTTT; CDR3: CSARPTGGGEKLFF; J: TRBJ1-4; length: 14; D: TRBD1; size: -; V: TRBV20-1
DNA: TGTGCCAGCAGTTACTCGAGGTATCTGGACTACAATGAGCAGTTCTTC; CDR3: CASSYSRYLDYNEQFF; J: TRBJ2-1; length: 16; D: -; size: -; V: TRBV6-8
DNA: TGTGCCAGCGGAGGAGACTATGGCTACACCTTC; CDR3: CASGGDYGYTF; J: TRBJ1-2; length: 11; D: -; size: many; V: TRBV6-6
DNA: TGTGCCAGCACCCCTGAGGCAGGGGGCGCGGGGACTGAAGCTTTCTTT; CDR3: CASTPEAGGAGTEAFF; J: TRBJ1-1; length: 16; D: TRBD1; size: few; V: TRBV6-4
DNA: TGTGCTAGTAGTTTCAGTGGGGGGGCAAAGAACACTGAAGCTTTCTTT; CDR3: CASSFSGGAKNTEAFF; J: TRBJ1-1; length: 16; D: -; size: -; V: TRBV12-5
DNA: TGTGCCAGCAGCCAAGTTACAGAAGACTATGGCTACACCTTC; CDR3: CASSQVTEDYGYTF; J: TRBJ1-2; length: 14; D: -; size: -; V: TRBV4-2
DNA: TGTGCCAGCAGCTTAGGTAGCGGGGGCCACCACAATGAGCAGTTCTTC; CDR3: CASSLGSGGHHNEQFF; J: TRBJ2-1; length: 16; D: TRBD2; size: -; V: TRBV7-6
DNA: TGTGCCAGTAGTATCGGCGATTTGTCTGTTCCAGCTTTCTTT; CDR3: CASSIGDLSVPAFF; J: TRBJ1-1; length: 14; D: -; size: few; V: TRBV19
DNA: TGTGCCAGCAGTTTTCACGTAGGGACTCCAAACAATGAGCAGTTCTTC; CDR3: CASSFHVGTPNNEQFF; J: TRBJ2-1; length: 16; D: -; size: -; V: TRBV12-3/TRBV12-4
DNA: TGTGCCAGCAGGAAGGGCCCCAGCACAGATACGCAGTATTTT; CDR3: CASRKGPSTDTQYF; J: TRBJ2-3; length: 14; D: -; size: few; V: TRBV6-6
DNA: TGTGCCAGTAGTCTGGGGACACCTAACTATGGCTACACCTTC; CDR3: CASSLGTPNYGYTF; J: TRBJ1-2; length: 14; D: -; size: once; V: TRBV19
DNA: TGTGCCAGCAGTTTCTCGTACAGGGGAAACACTGAAGCTTTCTTT; CDR3: CASSFSYRGNTEAFF; J: TRBJ1-1; length: 15; D: TRBD1; size: -; V: TRBV28
DNA: TGTGCCAGCAGTCTCGGGCGGGACAGAACCGCGAACACCGGGGAGCTGTTTTTT; CDR3: CASSLGRDRTANTGELFF; J: TRBJ2-2; length: 18; D: -; size: few; V: TRBV14
DNA: TGTGCCAGCAGTCAACTGGAGACTAACTATGGCTACACCTTC; CDR3: CASSQLETNYGYTF; J: TRBJ1-2; length: 14; D: -; size: -; V: TRBV7-6
DNA: TGTGCCAGCACCCATCGGGGACTTAGTAATCAGCCCCAGCATTTT; CDR3: CASTHRGLSNQPQHF; J: TRBJ1-5; length: 15; D: -; size: -; V: TRBV12-3/TRBV12-4